The 27 T cell receptor beta chains below come from one sample, sequenced in a study of T-cell reconstitution after alpha-beta-depleted transplantation in children. It was with unique molecular identifiers that the TCRbeta library was prepared. In TCRdb, the PCR reads were re-called with MiXCR into one record per CDR3 protein. The table lists 450,000 to 550,000 distinct CDR3 sequences, over 10% of them singletons. The starting material was PBMCs, mostly from graft donor cells, obtained 180 days after TCRalphabeta/CD19-depleted stem cell transplant. These receptor sequences come from a female patient under 10 years old who had a stem cell transplant for aplastic anemia, so the T cells may come from the graft donor.

This clonotype has only a few counts. The J gene is TRBJ1-2, the V gene TRBV29-1, with 9 positions matching TRBD1. The CDR3 has 14 residues. From germline, CDR1 is SQVTM and CDR2 ANQGSEA. V lost 4 bases, J lost 3 bases, and 6 bases stayed unmatched. CDR3 protein: CSVAGQGQDYGYTF. The DNA of the CDR3 is TGCAGCGTTGCGGGACAGGGACAAGACTATGGCTACACCTTC.

This sequence joins TRBV20-1 and TRBJ2-1; D is possibly TRBD2 (6 bases). The CDR3 is 17 residues long. Per the germline V gene, CDR1 is DFQATT and CDR2 is SNEGSKA (reference sequence). V was trimmed by 5 bases and J by 3 bases, leaving 23 bases between them. The CDR3 sequence: CSAYWASEGPYYNEQFF. The CDR3 DNA reads as TGCAGTGCTTACTGGGCTAGCGAGGGACCCTACTACAATGAGCAGTTCTTC.

This clonotype was counted a few times. The J gene is TRBJ2-5, the V gene TRBV20-1; D is possibly TRBD2 (5 bases). Per germline, CDR1 DFQATT and CDR2 SNEGSKA (reference sequence). Trimming cost V 3 bases and J 2 bases, with 13 bases left between them. CDR3 length equals 14 residues. The CDR3 loop reads CSASPSGKQETQYF. CDR3 coding DNA: TGCAGTGCTAGTCCAAGCGGCAAACAAGAGACCCAGTACTTC.

This clonotype was observed at least ten times. The rearrangement links TRBV12-3 or TRBV12-4 to TRBJ2-7; 7 bases are a match to TRBD2. This CDR3 is 13 amino acids long. V was pared by 6 bases and J by 7 bases, with 9 bases of the junction left unmatched. This CDR3 is CASSPGRGGEQYV. The DNA of the CDR3 is TGTGCCAGCAGCCCGGGACGCGGGGGAGAGCAGTACGTC.

The chain is built from TRBV28 and TRBJ1-5; D not resolved. The germline gives CDR1 MDHEN, CDR2 SYDVKM. The CDR3 contains 16 residues. V lost 2 bases and J lost 3, with 14 bases in between. The CDR3 spells CASSLPGITLNQPQHF. The CDR3 region has the DNA TGTGCCAGCAGTTTACCCGGGATCACCCTCAATCAGCCCCAGCATTTT.

The V gene is TRBV5-7, the J gene TRBJ2-7; D possibly corresponds to TRBD1 (5 bases). TRBV5-7 is designated an ORF whose function remains uncertain. The CDR3 runs 12 residues. With 4 bases removed from V and 9 bases from J, the gap between germline ends came to 14 bases. CDR3 sequence (DNA): TGTGCCAGCAGCCCTGGGGCCCTTGGGCAGTACTTC. Residues: CASSPGALGQYF.

The table lists this clonotype with a few counts. The chain employs TRBV4-2 and TRBJ1-6, with D perhaps TRBD1 (5 bases). V lost 0 bases to trimming and J lost 5 bases, with 11 bases between them. This CDR3 is 16 amino acids long. CDR1 and CDR2 from the germline V gene are LGHNA and YNFKEQ. In nucleotides, the CDR3 is TGTGCCAGCAGCCAAGAAAGTGGGGCCAATAATTCACCCCTCCACTTT. Its translation: CASSQESGANNSPLHF.

The chain has TRBV5-1 and TRBJ2-2; D is possibly TRBD2 (6 bases). CDR1 and CDR2 (germline): SGHRS, YFSETQ. The CDR3 sequence is 16 residues long. The V gene lost 3 bases and the J gene lost 2 bases, with 14 bases spanning the gap. CDR3 sequence reads: CASSSGREGNTGELFF. As DNA, the CDR3 is TGCGCCAGCAGCTCCGGGCGGGAAGGAAACACCGGGGAGCTGTTTTTT.

Concerning this clonotype itself: Sequence at one end of the junction differs from germline and may be a read error. The chain has TRBV7-9 and TRBJ2-5; D is perhaps TRBD2 (6 bases). CDR1 SEHNR and CDR2 FQNEAQ come from the germline V gene (reference sequence). CDR3 length equals 14 residues. CDR3 protein: CASSLAEARETQYF. In nucleotides, the CDR3 is TGTGCCAGCAGTTTAGCGGAGGCGCGAGAGACCCAGTACTTC.

CDR3 region: CASSAIRWILPEAFF. CDR3 DNA sequence: TGTGCCAGCTCAGCCATCAGGTGGATTCTTCCTGAAGCTTTCTTT. The gene calls are TRBV18 and TRBJ1-1; no definite D call. Germline V gives CDR1 KGHSH, CDR2 LQKENI. The V end lost 5 bases, the J end lost 6 bases, and 19 bases lay between the germline ends. This CDR3 region has 15 residues.

This clonotype was counted between two and nine times. The rearrangement links TRBV15 to TRBJ2-3, with a possible D match to TRBD2 (5 bases). V was shortened by 4 bases and J by 2 bases, with 16 bases between the two germline ends. The CDR3 has 16 residues. Germline lookup yields CDR1 LNHNV and CDR2 YYDKDF (reference sequence). The CDR3 coding sequence is TGTGCCACCAGCATCTTAGCGCTCCGGAACACAGATACGCAGTATTTT. Its translation: CATSILALRNTDTQYF.

This clonotype was detected only a few times. The rearrangement links TRBV4-1 to TRBJ2-1, with 7 bases identical to TRBD2. Germline V lookup: CDR1 MGHRA, CDR2 YSYEKL. This CDR3 is built from 15 residues. Germline trimming cut 3 bases from V and 3 bases from J; bases unmatched to any gene: 5. The CDR3 nucleotides read TGCGCCAGCAGCCAGGGGGGACTAAGCTACAATGAGCAGTTCTTC. Translation: CASSQGGLSYNEQFF.

The chain recombines TRBV7-8 with TRBJ1-1; D not resolved. This CDR3 contains 12 residues. CDR1 is SGHVS, CDR2 FQNEAQ, per germline. V lost 5 bases to trimming and J lost 5 bases, with 9 bases between them. The CDR3 region is CASSILGTEAFF. CDR3 nucleotides: TGTGCCAGCAGCATCCTGGGGACTGAAGCTTTCTTT.

CDR3 in amino acids: CASTAQGATLHF. Written as DNA, the CDR3 is TGTGCCAGCACCGCCCAGGGGGCGACCCTCCACTTT. The chain has TRBV6-5 and TRBJ1-6; the match to TRBD1 covers 8 bases. V was pared by 7 bases and J by 14 bases, with 7 bases of the junction left unmatched. This CDR3 region has 12 residues. The germline V gene encodes CDR1 MNHEY and CDR2 SVGAGI.

This clonotype turned up a few times. The V and J genes are TRBV6-2 or TRBV6-3 and TRBJ2-7; TRBD2 agrees at 8 bases. Trimming took 0 bases from V and 2 from J; bases not matched to a gene: 3. Germline lookup yields CDR1 MNHEY and CDR2 SVGEGT. The CDR3 contains 15 residues. The CDR3 DNA reads TGTGCCAGCAGTTACTCGGCGGGAGGTACCTACGAGCAGTACTTC. Translating it yields CASSYSAGGTYEQYF.

The sample holds a few counts of this clonotype. The chain links TRBV24-1 to TRBJ1-1, with unresolved D. CDR3 length equals 13 residues. CDR1 is KGHDR, CDR2 SFDVKD, per germline. V lost 3 bases and J 1 base, leaving 5 bases between the germline ends. The CDR3 is CATSDIRNTEAFF. The CDR3, as DNA: TGTGCCACCAGTGATATAAGGAACACTGAAGCTTTCTTT.

This clonotype has a count of ten or more. The V and J genes are TRBV5-1 and TRBJ2-5; D not certain. Germline V gene sequence: CDR1 SGHRS, CDR2 YFSETQ. The CDR3 extends over 13 amino acids. The germline V and J ends were trimmed by 0 bases and 7 bases, with 10 bases remaining between them. CDR3 nucleotide sequence: TGCGCCAGCAGCTTGGCTAATAAGGGGACCCAGTACTTC. Translating gives CASSLANKGTQYF.

This clonotype was counted a few times. The J gene is TRBJ1-3, the V gene TRBV28; D uncertain. Germline CDR1 and CDR2: MDHEN and SYDVKM. The CDR3 extends over 13 amino acids. Deletions cut 10 bases from V and 0 bases from J, with 10 bases between. In nucleotides, the CDR3 is TGTGCCACCGCCGATTACTCTGGAAACACCATATATTTT. Translating it yields CATADYSGNTIYF.

The chain has TRBV7-2 and TRBJ2-7, with 10 bases fitting TRBD1. The CDR3 loop spans 14 amino acids. V lost 5 bases and J lost 5; bases outside the gene matches: 6. The germline V gene has CDR1 SGHTA and CDR2 FQGNSA. CDR3 amino acids: CASSIRDRGHEQYF. The CDR3 nucleotides are TGTGCCAGCAGCATCCGGGACAGGGGCCACGAGCAGTACTTC.

This clonotype has only a few counts. The rearrangement uses TRBV25-1 and TRBJ2-5, with D perhaps TRBD1 (6 bases). The V and J ends lost 6 bases and 2 bases respectively, with 16 bases between them. Germline CDR1 reads MGHDK; CDR2 reads SYGVNS. The length of the CDR3 is 15 residues. The CDR3 nucleotides read TGTGCCAGCAGCCAACCCCCGGGACAACAAGAGACCCAGTACTTC. It yields the protein CASSQPPGQQETQYF.

This clonotype was recorded at least ten times. The chain links TRBV24-1 to TRBJ2-2; D gene uncertain. Trimming took off 6 bases at V and 4 bases at J, with 14 bases between the two ends. CDR1 and CDR2 (germline): KGHDR, SFDVKD. CDR3 length: 15 amino acids. Here the CDR3 DNA reads TGTGCCACCAGTCGAAGCCGCCCCCTCACCGGGGAGCTGTTTTTT. Encoded protein: CATSRSRPLTGELFF.

V and J are TRBV19 and TRBJ1-1; no clear D. Germline V gene data show CDR1 as LNHDA and CDR2 as SQIVND (reference sequence). V was trimmed by 7 bases and J by 0 bases, leaving 9 bases between them. The CDR3 totals 13 residues. Here the CDR3 DNA reads TGTGCCAGTAAGCAGATCATGAACACTGAAGCTTTCTTT. It translates to CASKQIMNTEAFF.

This clonotype was seen repeatedly, ten times or more. The genes are TRBV4-3 and TRBJ1-1; no clear D. The CDR3 contains 15 residues. V shed 0 bases and J shed 2 bases, with 10 bases lying between them. The V gene's germline CDR1 is LGHNA and CDR2 YSLEER. CDR3 bases: TGCGCCAGCAGCCAAGATCTGGAATATAACACTGAAGCTTTCTTT. Its protein is CASSQDLEYNTEAFF.

This chain's CDR3 is CSARERGLSGNTIYF. The CDR3 DNA reads TGCAGTGCTAGAGAGCGGGGCTTGTCTGGAAACACCATATATTTT. The rearrangement joins TRBV20-1 to TRBJ1-3; D might be TRBD1 (5 bases). CDR1 is DFQATT, CDR2 SNEGSKA, per germline (reference sequence). Trimming removed 0 bases from V and 1 base from J, with 10 bases in between. The CDR3 covers 15 residues.

The chain combines TRBV10-3 with TRBJ2-1; D may be TRBD1 (6 bases). Germline V gives CDR1 ENHRY, CDR2 SYGVKD. Trimming pared 7 bases from V and 0 bases from J, leaving 13 bases between. This CDR3 contains 15 residues. CDR3 in amino acids: CAIKGADSSYNEQFF. CDR3 sequence (DNA): TGTGCCATCAAGGGAGCGGACAGCTCCTACAATGAGCAGTTCTTC.

CDR3 amino acids: CRAGSTDTQYF. The CDR3 nucleotides read TGCAGAGCGGGTAGCACAGATACGCAGTATTTT. The chain employs TRBV29-1 and TRBJ2-3; possible D gene TRBD2, 6 bases. Germline V gene data show CDR1 as SQVTM and CDR2 as ANQGSEA. This CDR3 contains 11 residues.

The genes are TRBV7-2 and TRBJ2-1; no clear D gene. The CDR3 totals 15 residues. V dropped 6 bases and J dropped 2 bases, with 14 bases sitting between them. Per germline, CDR1 SGHTA and CDR2 FQGNSA. CDR3 nucleotide sequence: TGTGCCAGCAGTGACACGGGTGCCCCCTACAATGAGCAGTTCTTC. It specifies CASSDTGAPYNEQFF.